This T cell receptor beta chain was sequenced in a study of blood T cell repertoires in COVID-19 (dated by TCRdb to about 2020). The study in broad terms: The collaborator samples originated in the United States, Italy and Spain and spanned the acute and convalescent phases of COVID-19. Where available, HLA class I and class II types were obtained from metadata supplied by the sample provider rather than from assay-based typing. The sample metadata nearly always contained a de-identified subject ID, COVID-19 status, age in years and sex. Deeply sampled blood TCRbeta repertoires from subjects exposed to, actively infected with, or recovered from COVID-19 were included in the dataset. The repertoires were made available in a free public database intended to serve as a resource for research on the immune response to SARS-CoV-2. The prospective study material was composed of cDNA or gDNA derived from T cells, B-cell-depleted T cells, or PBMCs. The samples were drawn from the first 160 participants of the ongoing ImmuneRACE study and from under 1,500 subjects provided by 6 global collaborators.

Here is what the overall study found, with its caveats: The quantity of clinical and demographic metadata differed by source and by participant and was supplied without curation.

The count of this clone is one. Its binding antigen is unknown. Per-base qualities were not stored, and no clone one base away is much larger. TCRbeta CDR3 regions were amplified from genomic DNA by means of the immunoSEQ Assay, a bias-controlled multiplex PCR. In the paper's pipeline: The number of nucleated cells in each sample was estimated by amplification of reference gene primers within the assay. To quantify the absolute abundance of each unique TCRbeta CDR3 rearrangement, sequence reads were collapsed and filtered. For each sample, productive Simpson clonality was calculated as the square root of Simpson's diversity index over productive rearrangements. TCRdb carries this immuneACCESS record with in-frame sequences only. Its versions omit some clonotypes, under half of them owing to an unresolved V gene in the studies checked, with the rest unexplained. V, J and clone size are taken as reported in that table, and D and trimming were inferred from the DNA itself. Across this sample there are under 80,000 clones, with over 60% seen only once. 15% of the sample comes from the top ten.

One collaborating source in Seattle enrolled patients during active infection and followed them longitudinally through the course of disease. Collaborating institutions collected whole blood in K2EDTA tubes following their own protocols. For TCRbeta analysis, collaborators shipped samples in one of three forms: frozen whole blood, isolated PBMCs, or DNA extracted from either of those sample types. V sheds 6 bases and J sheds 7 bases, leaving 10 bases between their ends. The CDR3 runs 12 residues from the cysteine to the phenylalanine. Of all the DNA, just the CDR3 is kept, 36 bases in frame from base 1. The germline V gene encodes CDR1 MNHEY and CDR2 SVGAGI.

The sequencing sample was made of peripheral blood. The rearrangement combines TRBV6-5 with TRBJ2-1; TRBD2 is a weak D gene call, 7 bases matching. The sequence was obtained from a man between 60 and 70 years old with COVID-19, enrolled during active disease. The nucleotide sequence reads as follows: TGTGCCAGCAGAGGGAGGGGGAATGAGCAGTTCTTC. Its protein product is CASRGRGNEQFF.